The source of this T cell receptor (beta chain) is a study of T-cell reconstitution after alpha-beta-depleted transplantation in children. This clonotype showed up many times. Antigen unknown. Study-wide points: Several hundred expanded graft clones reportedly supplied alpha-beta T cells about two months after transplant.

A TCRbeta library incorporating unique molecular identifiers was prepared. TCRdb re-analysed the PCR reads in MiXCR, keeping a single row per CDR3 protein. Altogether about 290,000 distinct CDR3 sequences are present, around 10% being singletons, with the ten largest covering 7.5%. The CDR3 has 15 residues. Germline V gives CDR1 SGHTA, CDR2 FQGNSA. With 1 base clipped from V and 6 bases from J, the junction kept 5 bases outside the gene matches. The source material was PBMCs, sampled before TCRalphabeta/CD19-depleted stem cell transplant. The receptor was derived from a boy less than two years old with acute myeloid leukemia, due to receive a stem cell transplant. The chain couples TRBV7-2 to TRBJ2-2; 7 nucleotides align to TRBD1. The CDR3 DNA is TGTGCCAGCAGCTTAGTTAGGGGGCCGGCCGGGGAGCTGTTTTTT. It codes for CASSLVRGPAGELFF.